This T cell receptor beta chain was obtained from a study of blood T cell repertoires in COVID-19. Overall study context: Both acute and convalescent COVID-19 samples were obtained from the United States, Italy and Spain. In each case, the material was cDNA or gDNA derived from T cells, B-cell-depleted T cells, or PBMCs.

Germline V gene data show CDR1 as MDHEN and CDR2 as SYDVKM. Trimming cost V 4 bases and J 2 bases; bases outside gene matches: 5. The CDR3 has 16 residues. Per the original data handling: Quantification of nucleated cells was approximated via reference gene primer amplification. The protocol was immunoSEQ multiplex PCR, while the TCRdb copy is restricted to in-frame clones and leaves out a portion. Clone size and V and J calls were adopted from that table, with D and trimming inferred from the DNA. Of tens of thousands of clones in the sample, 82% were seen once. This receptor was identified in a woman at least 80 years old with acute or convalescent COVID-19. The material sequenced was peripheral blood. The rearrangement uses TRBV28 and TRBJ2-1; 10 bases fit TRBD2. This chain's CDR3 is CASSSSSGRTYNEQFF. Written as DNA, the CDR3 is TGTGCCAGCAGTTCCTCTAGCGGGAGAACCTACAATGAGCAGTTCTTC.